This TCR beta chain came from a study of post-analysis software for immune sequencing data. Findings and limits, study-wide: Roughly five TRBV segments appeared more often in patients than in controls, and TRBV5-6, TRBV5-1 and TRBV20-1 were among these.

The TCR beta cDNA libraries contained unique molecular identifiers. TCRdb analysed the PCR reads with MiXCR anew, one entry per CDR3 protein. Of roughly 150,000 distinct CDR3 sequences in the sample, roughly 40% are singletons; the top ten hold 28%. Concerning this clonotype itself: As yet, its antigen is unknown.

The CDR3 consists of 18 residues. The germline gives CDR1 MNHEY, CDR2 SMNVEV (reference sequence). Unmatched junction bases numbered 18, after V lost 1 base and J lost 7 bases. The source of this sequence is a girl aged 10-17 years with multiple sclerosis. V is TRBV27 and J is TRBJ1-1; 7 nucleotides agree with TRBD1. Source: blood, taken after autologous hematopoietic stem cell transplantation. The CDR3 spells CASSLLGRAGGNDHEAFF. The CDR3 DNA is TGTGCCAGCAGTTTATTGGGTAGGGCAGGGGGGAACGACCATGAAGCTTTCTTT.